These 31 T cell receptor beta chains came from one sample sequenced in a study of blood T cell repertoires in COVID-19. Profiled with immunoSEQ multiplex PCR; TCRdb holds only in-frame clones, not every one. Among fewer than 110,000 clones listed, approximately 90% were seen once. The sample taken for sequencing was peripheral blood. The receptors originated from a woman over 75 in a cohort sampled during active COVID-19.

The gene calls are TRBV19 and TRBJ2-7; TRBD1 aligns across 10 bases. The CDR3 is made up of 18 amino acids. From germline, CDR1 is LNHDA and CDR2 SQIVND (reference sequence). The V segment lost 6 bases and the J segment 2 bases; nucleotides outside the gene matches: 16. DNA of the CDR3: TGTGCCAGTAGCCGCTCCGGGACAGGGGTTCCCAACACCTACGAGCAGTACTTC. Translation gives CASSRSGTGVPNTYEQYF.

In this sample, this clone turned up once. The chain employs TRBV15 and TRBJ2-2, with D tentatively TRBD2 (5 bases). The CDR3 length is 14 residues. Germline values: CDR1 LNHNV, CDR2 YYDKDF (reference sequence). Trimming removed 6 bases at V and 0 bases at J, with 8 bases between. CDR3 nucleotide sequence: TGTGCCACCAGTCGGGGAGCGAACACCGGGGAGCTGTTTTTT. This sequence encodes CATSRGANTGELFF.

This chain connects TRBV6-1 to TRBJ2-7; tentatively, D is TRBD1 (5 bases). The germline V gene has CDR1 MNHNS and CDR2 SASEGT. The CDR3 length is 13 residues. V shed 2 bases and J shed 9 bases, with 14 bases lying between them. CDR3 sequence: CASSEINRQGQYF. The CDR3 nucleotides are TGTGCCAGCAGTGAAATCAACAGGCAGGGGCAGTACTTC.

This rearrangement joins TRBV3-1 (or the pseudogene TRBV3-2) to TRBJ2-5, with 7 bases matching TRBD1. CDR3 size: 16 residues. Trimming took 1 base from V and 6 from J; bases not matched to a gene: 11. Per the germline V gene, CDR1 is LGHDT and CDR2 is YNNKEL (reference sequence). The chain's CDR3 is CASSQGGQPEGKTQYF. The CDR3 bases are TGTGCCAGCAGCCAAGGGGGACAGCCCGAGGGGAAGACCCAGTACTTC.

This chain uses TRBV7-2 with TRBJ1-5, with D hard to call. The V gene's germline CDR1 is SGHTA and CDR2 FQGNSA. V was pared by 1 base and J by 7 bases, with 17 bases between. The CDR3 has 16 residues. The CDR3 coding sequence is TGTGCCAGCAGCTTAGGTTCCCCATCTACGGGGCAGCCCCAGCATTTT. Protein: CASSLGSPSTGQPQHF.

The chain is built from TRBV3-1 (or the pseudogene TRBV3-2) and TRBJ2-4, with a tentative D call TRBD2 (5 bases). Germline CDR1 and CDR2: LGHDT and YNNKEL (reference sequence). The CDR3 totals 18 residues. V was clipped by 1 base and J by 4 bases, with 20 bases between them. For the CDR3, the DNA is TGTGCCAGCAGCCAAGCCCAACAAGGTCTGCGGGTTAAAAACATTCAGTACTTC. It codes for CASSQAQQGLRVKNIQYF.

The V call is TRBV14, the J call TRBJ2-2; TRBD2 is a possible D gene (5 bases). Trimming pared 4 bases from V and 1 base from J, leaving 10 bases between. Germline V lookup: CDR1 SGHDN, CDR2 FVKESK. The CDR3 loop spans 15 amino acids. The CDR3 nucleotides are TGTGCCAGCAGCCGTGTAGGAGGGAACACCGGGGAGCTGTTTTTT. Translated: CASSRVGGNTGELFF. Complete variable domain (other parts from reference TRBV14 and TRBJ2-2): EAGVTQFPSHSVIEKGQTVTLRCDPISGHDNLYWYRRVMGKEIKFLLHFVKESKQDESGMPNNRFLAERTGGTYSTLKVQPAELEDSGVYFCASSRVGGNTGELFFGEGSRLTVL.

J is TRBJ2-7 and V is TRBV11-2; D is ambiguous. Germline assignment: CDR1 SGHAT and CDR2 FQNNGV. This CDR3 has 12 amino acids. V lost 5 bases and J lost 5, with 10 bases in between. The CDR3 is CASSTRNHEQYF. The CDR3, as DNA: TGTGCCAGCAGCACACGTAACCACGAGCAGTACTTC.

V is TRBV18 and J is TRBJ1-3; D may be TRBD1 (5 bases). Germline V CDR1 and CDR2: KGHSH, LQKENI. With 1 base removed from V and 1 base from J, the gap between germline ends came to 17 bases. CDR3 length equals 18 residues. This CDR3 reads CASSPQATGATSGNTIYF. The CDR3 nucleotides are TGTGCCAGCTCACCACAGGCCACAGGAGCCACTTCTGGAAACACCATATATTTT.

CDR3 in amino acids: CASSPRNTEAFF. The CDR3 bases are TGTGCCAGCAGCCCCAGGAACACTGAAGCTTTCTTT. V and J are TRBV6-5 and TRBJ1-1; no clear D gene. The CDR3 consists of 12 residues. The germline gives CDR1 MNHEY, CDR2 SVGAGI. Trimming removed 6 bases from V and 1 base from J, with 6 bases in between.

In DNA, the CDR3 is TGTGCCAGCAGCTATACAGAGGGGGCCGGACAGGGCCTTTCACCCCTCCACTTT. Protein: CASSYTEGAGQGLSPLHF. The chain has TRBV5-8 and TRBJ1-6; 8 nucleotides align to TRBD1. Unmatched junction bases numbered 17, after V lost 3 bases and J lost 9 bases. Looked up from germline, CDR1 is SGHTS and CDR2 is YDEGEE. The CDR3 has 18 amino acids.

The chain joins TRBV7-9 to TRBJ1-6, with 7 bases lining up with TRBD1. Trimming took 7 bases from V and 13 from J; bases not matched to a gene: 13. The CDR3 totals 14 residues. CDR1 and CDR2 from the germline V gene are SEHNR and FQNEAQ (reference sequence). The CDR3 sequence: CASTWLEGAAPLHF. Here the CDR3 DNA reads TGTGCCAGCACCTGGCTGGAGGGGGCGGCGCCCCTCCACTTT.

The chain combines TRBV19 with TRBJ1-6; D is uncertain. Per germline, CDR1 LNHDA and CDR2 SQIVND (reference sequence). Trimming cost V 5 bases and J 8 bases, with 16 bases left between them. CDR3 length: 15 amino acids. In DNA, the CDR3 is TGTGCCAGTAGTTATTCGACGGGTAGCGATTCACCCCTCCACTTT. Its protein is CASSYSTGSDSPLHF. Based on the CDR3 plus reference TRBV19 and TRBJ1-6, the full variable domain is DGGITQSPKYLFRKEGQNVTLSCEQNLNHDAMYWYRQDPGQGLRLIYYSQIVNDFQKGDIAEGYSVSREKKESFPLTVTSAQKNPTAFYLCASSYSTGSDSPLHFGNGTRLTVT.

J is TRBJ1-1 and V is TRBV6-4, with D perhaps TRBD1 (6 bases). V lost 5 bases, J lost 2 bases, and 18 bases lay in between. The CDR3 consists of 16 residues. Germline assignment: CDR1 MRHNA and CDR2 SNTAGT. The CDR3 spells CASSTNPGAANTEAFF. The DNA of the CDR3 is TGTGCCAGCAGTACTAATCCAGGGGCGGCAAACACTGAAGCTTTCTTT.

The CDR3: CASSLQGGGFGYTF. CDR3 DNA: TGTGCCAGCAGTTTACAGGGAGGTGGTTTTGGCTACACCTTC. This chain connects TRBV28 to TRBJ1-2, with D tentatively TRBD1 (5 bases). Germline CDR1 is MDHEN and CDR2 is SYDVKM. The ends were cut back, 2 bases at V and 7 bases at J, with 14 bases in the middle. The CDR3 spans 14 residues.

The rearrangement joins TRBV10-2 to TRBJ2-1, with TRBD2 identical over 9 bases. The ends lost 3 bases at V and 4 bases at J; junction bases unmatched: 4. CDR1 and CDR2 from the germline V gene are WSHSY and SAAADI. The length of the CDR3 is 15 residues. CDR3 DNA: TGCGCCAGCAGTGACGAGGCGGGGGGGTACAATGAGCAGTTCTTC. This translates into CASSDEAGGYNEQFF.

The gene calls are TRBV6-6 and TRBJ2-1; 8 bases fit TRBD2. The CDR3 spans 16 residues. The germline CDR1 and CDR2 sequences are MNHNY and SVGAGI (reference sequence). V lost 6 bases to trimming and J lost 4 bases; unmatched junction nucleotides: 11. For the CDR3, the DNA is TGTGCCAGCAGAGACCCCGGGAGGGCTACATACAATGAGCAGTTCTTC. Its protein product is CASRDPGRATYNEQFF.

The chain has TRBV6-4 and TRBJ2-6, with 7 bases lining up with TRBD1. The germline V gene encodes CDR1 MRHNA and CDR2 SNTAGT. The V gene end was trimmed by 5 bases and the J gene end by 4 bases; junction bases not matched to a gene: 5. The CDR3 has 15 amino acids. CDR3 loop: CASSPTGAGANVLTF. CDR3 DNA: TGTGCCAGCAGTCCAACAGGGGCCGGGGCCAACGTCCTGACTTTC.

This clone is a singleton in its sample. The rearrangement links TRBV5-4 to TRBJ2-2; 9 bases line up with TRBD2. After removal of 4 bases from V and 4 bases from J, the junction contained 14 bases not matched to a gene. CDR3 length: 18 residues. Germline V gives CDR1 SGHNT, CDR2 YYREEE (reference sequence). The CDR3, as DNA: TGTGCCAGCAGCGGGGAATTTAGCGGGAGACCCGGCACCGGGGAGCTGTTTTTT. The encoded protein is CASSGEFSGRPGTGELFF.

The chain is built from TRBV7-9 and TRBJ2-3; no clear D gene. There are 12 residues in the CDR3. CDR1 and CDR2 from the germline V gene are SEHNR and FQNEAQ (reference sequence). Between the trimmed V and J ends, which lost 5 bases and 4 bases, there was a span of 7 bases. CDR3 in DNA: TGTGCCAGCAGCATTTCTCCAGATACGCAGTATTTT. Residues: CASSISPDTQYF.

This rearrangement joins TRBV18 to TRBJ1-4; weak D call: TRBD1 (5 bases). V was shortened by 3 bases and J by 5 bases, with 10 bases between the two germline ends. The CDR3 runs to 14 residues. Germline assignment: CDR1 KGHSH and CDR2 LQKENI. In DNA, the CDR3 is TGTGCCAGCTCACCTCCAGGGATGAATGAAAAACTGTTTTTT. Encoded protein: CASSPPGMNEKLFF.

A note on this clone: The same CDR3 also results from other DNA sequences found in this sample. V is TRBV24-1 and J is TRBJ2-1; no firm D call. Germline-derived CDR1 and CDR2 are KGHDR and SFDVKD. Trimming removed 0 bases at V and 0 bases at J, with 8 bases between. This CDR3 has 16 residues. CDR3: CATSDLQPSSYNEQFF. In DNA form, the CDR3 reads TGTGCCACCAGTGATTTGCAACCGAGCTCCTACAATGAGCAGTTCTTC.

The V gene is TRBV2, the J gene TRBJ2-1; D gene ambiguous. Trimming removed 2 bases from V and 10 bases from J, with 6 bases in between. The germline V gene encodes CDR1 SNHLY and CDR2 FYNNEI. The CDR3 totals 11 residues. The CDR3 spells CASSEYREQFF. The DNA of the CDR3 is TGTGCCAGCAGTGAATATCGGGAGCAGTTCTTC.

This clone was observed once. The rearrangement links TRBV27 to TRBJ2-2; D remains unclear. Germline V gene data show CDR1 as MNHEY and CDR2 as SMNVEV (reference sequence). V lost 5 bases and J 3 bases, leaving 19 bases between the germline ends. The CDR3 sequence is 17 residues long. The CDR3 is CASSPKVVQTYTGELFF. CDR3 nucleotide sequence: TGTGCCAGCAGTCCCAAAGTTGTACAGACCTACACCGGGGAGCTGTTTTTT.

The V call is TRBV7-2, the J call TRBJ2-3; D is undetermined. The germline V and J ends were trimmed by 3 bases and 6 bases, with 4 bases remaining between them. Per the germline V gene, CDR1 is SGHTA and CDR2 is FQGNSA. The CDR3 length is 11 residues. Written as DNA, the CDR3 is TGTGCCAGCAGCTTTATCGATACGCAGTATTTT. Residues: CASSFIDTQYF.

Comment on this clone: One end of the junction does not line up with germline, which may come from a read error. This chain joins TRBV4-1 and TRBJ2-7; TRBD1 agrees at 8 bases. Germline loops: CDR1 MGHRA, CDR2 YSYEKL. This CDR3 contains 14 residues. In DNA, the CDR3 is TGCGCCAGCAGCCAAGTAACCCCCGGACAGGGAGTTTTGTTC. Protein product: CASSQVTPGQGVLF.

V usage is TRBV2 and J usage is TRBJ2-2, with TRBD2 matching 14 bases. Germline CDR1 and CDR2: SNHLY and FYNNEI. This CDR3 comprises 15 residues. Losses at the gene ends were 7 bases for V and 7 bases for J; bases not matched to a gene: 5. CDR3 DNA: TGTGCCAGCACCAGGACTAGCGGGGGGCGCGGGGAGCTGTTTTTT. Protein: CASTRTSGGRGELFF.

The chain employs TRBV5-4 and TRBJ2-5; possibly TRBD2 for D (6 bases). This CDR3 spans 14 amino acids. Germline V gives CDR1 SGHNT, CDR2 YYREEE (reference sequence). The ends were cut back, 1 base at V and 5 bases at J, with 12 bases in the middle. The CDR3 coding sequence is TGTGCCAGCAGCTTGAAGGCGGGAAGGGAGACCCAGTACTTC. Translating gives CASSLKAGRETQYF.

This clone has just one count. The chain recombines TRBV10-3 with TRBJ1-1, with 7 bases lining up with TRBD1. Germline V CDR1 and CDR2: ENHRY, SYGVKD. The CDR3 totals 15 residues. Losses at the gene ends were 6 bases for V and 5 bases for J; bases not matched to a gene: 12. The CDR3 DNA reads as TGTGCCATCAGGTCCGTAGGGGCAGGGGGGACTGAAGCTTTCTTT. Its translation: CAIRSVGAGGTEAFF.

J is TRBJ2-3 and V is TRBV6-5, with D unclear. Trimming shortened V by 6 bases and J by 2 bases, and 9 bases separated the two germline ends. The germline V gene encodes CDR1 MNHEY and CDR2 SVGAGI. CDR3 length: 13 amino acids. In DNA form, the CDR3 reads TGTGCCAGCAGGGTTGACATCACAGATACGCAGTATTTT. This gives the protein CASRVDITDTQYF.

The genes are TRBV5-1 and TRBJ2-5, with TRBD2 matching 9 bases. Germline assignment: CDR1 SGHRS and CDR2 YFSETQ. V lost 0 bases, J lost 2 bases, and 5 bases stayed unmatched. The CDR3 consists of 16 residues. The CDR3, as DNA: TGCGCCAGCAGCTTGGGCGGGGGGGACCGACAAGAGACCCAGTACTTC. This codes for CASSLGGGDRQETQYF.